These T cell receptor beta chains were read from a single sample in a study of T cell responses to AZD1222 COVID-19 vaccine. Sequencing was performed with immunoSEQ multiplex PCR; in TCRdb, only in-frame clones are kept and a portion is missing. The sample includes some 150,000 clones, 88% of them seen just once. The specimen comprised peripheral blood, sampled 28 days after the second dose of the MenACWY control vaccine. These receptors were obtained from an adult who received the MenACWY meningococcal vaccine as a control. CDR3s include the opening cysteine and the closing phenylalanine or tryptophan. The order of the fields is clone size, J gene, D gene, V gene, CDR3 protein, CDR3 DNA. D genes are given only for firm matches. Only some rows state a clone size, as once, few, many or a class for expanded clones.

>.|TRBJ2-1|TRBD2|TRBV24-1
CATSESGLAGTAPYNEQFF
TGTGCCACCAGTGAATCAGGACTAGCGGGAACAGCCCCCTACAATGAGCAGTTCTTC
>few|TRBJ1-2|TRBD1|TRBV5-1
CASSQTTGSYGYTF
TGCGCCAGCTCCCAAACGACAGGGAGCTATGGCTACACCTTC
>.|TRBJ1-2|.|TRBV7-2
CASSLVGGNYGYTF
TGTGCCAGCAGCTTAGTCGGAGGGAACTATGGCTACACCTTC
>.|TRBJ1-5|.|TRBV6-5
CASSYKAGSNQPQHF
TGTGCCAGCAGTTACAAGGCAGGTAGCAATCAGCCCCAGCATTTT
>.|TRBJ1-2|.|TRBV5-1
CASSLELAQGNYGYTF
TGCGCCAGCAGCTTGGAGCTCGCTCAGGGGAACTATGGCTACACCTTC
>.|TRBJ1-2|TRBD1|TRBV27
CASSLTRQGQGYTF
TGTGCCAGCAGTTTAACCCGACAGGGGCAAGGCTACACCTTC
>.|TRBJ1-4|TRBD1|TRBV6-4
CASSASTGAEEKLFF
TGTGCCAGCAGTGCTTCGACAGGGGCGGAGGAAAAACTGTTTTTT
>.|TRBJ2-7|TRBD2|TRBV7-8
CASSLGTSGSSYEQYF
TGTGCCAGCAGCTTAGGGACTAGCGGGAGCTCCTACGAGCAGTACTTC
>.|TRBJ1-3|TRBD1|TRBV4-3
CASSREQGNSGNTIYF
TGCGCCAGCAGCCGCGAACAGGGGAACTCTGGAAACACCATATATTTT
>.|TRBJ2-1|.|TRBV19
CASSVQYNEQFF
TGTGCCAGTAGTGTCCAGTACAATGAGCAGTTCTTC
>.|TRBJ2-1|TRBD2|TRBV19
CASSRLLGGTRVNEQFF
TGTGCCAGTAGTAGGTTGTTGGGTGGGACTAGAGTCAATGAGCAGTTCTTC
>.|TRBJ1-2|.|TRBV29-1
CSVEERAGANYGYTF
TGCAGCGTTGAAGAGCGTGCAGGAGCTAACTATGGCTACACCTTC
>.|TRBJ1-1|.|TRBV5-1
CASSLSSGAGNTEAFF
TGCGCCAGCAGCTTGTCTTCGGGCGCGGGGAACACTGAAGCTTTCTTT
>.|TRBJ1-3|.|TRBV25-1
CASSDLGLGNTIYF
TGTGCCAGCAGTGATCTAGGACTTGGAAACACCATATATTTT
>.|TRBJ1-1|.|TRBV7-2
CASSLAGGGTEAFF
TGTGCCAGCAGCTTAGCAGGGGGAGGCACTGAAGCTTTCTTT
>.|TRBJ1-4|.|TRBV19
CASSIALTNEKLFF
TGTGCCAGTAGTATTGCGCTGACGAATGAAAAACTGTTTTTT
>.|TRBJ2-1|.|TRBV24-1
CATSDSTPYSSYNEQFF
TGTGCCACCAGTGATTCGACGCCGTATAGCTCCTACAATGAGCAGTTCTTC
>few|TRBJ2-7|.|TRBV6-5
CASSPRAGGSYEQYF
TGTGCCAGCAGTCCCCGGGCGGGTGGATCCTACGAGCAGTACTTC
>.|TRBJ1-2|.|TRBV5-6
CASSLDWQEYGYTF
TGTGCCAGCAGCTTGGATTGGCAGGAGTATGGCTACACCTTC
>.|TRBJ2-5|.|TRBV10-2
CASRDPGGETQYF
TGCGCCAGCAGGGACCCTGGCGGGGAGACCCAGTACTTC
>.|TRBJ2-7|TRBD1|TRBV5-3
CARRGGQGREQYF
TGTGCCAGAAGGGGAGGACAGGGGAGGGAGCAGTACTTC
>.|TRBJ2-1|TRBD2|TRBV7-8
CASSPTSGTISYNEQFF
TGTGCCAGCAGCCCGACTAGCGGGACGATCTCCTACAATGAGCAGTTCTTC
>.|TRBJ2-1|.|TRBV7-8
CASSQDNEQFF
TGTGCCAGCAGCCAAGACAATGAGCAGTTCTTC
>.|TRBJ1-6|.|TRBV27
CASRFGTGRPLHF
TGTGCCAGCCGGTTTGGGACGGGACGTCCCCTCCACTTT
>.|TRBJ1-5|.|TRBV19
CASSMPRGTRNQPQHF
TGTGCCAGTAGTATGCCGAGGGGGACAAGGAATCAGCCCCAGCATTTT
>.|TRBJ1-1|.|TRBV7-9
CASSPLDTEAFF
TGTGCCAGCAGCCCTCTAGACACTGAAGCTTTCTTT
>.|TRBJ1-1|TRBD1|TRBV19
CASTPDRGTEAFF
TGTGCCAGTACCCCCGACAGGGGCACTGAAGCTTTCTTT
>.|TRBJ2-3|.|TRBV6-1
CASSERWGGGTDTQYF
TGTGCCAGCAGCGAACGGTGGGGAGGTGGCACAGATACGCAGTATTTT
>.|TRBJ1-2|.|TRBV3-1/TRBV3-2
CASSQVWGAGLYGYTF
TGTGCCAGCAGCCAAGTTTGGGGGGCAGGCCTCTATGGCTACACCTTC
>.|TRBJ1-6|TRBD1|TRBV7-9
CASSTRQGPLDSPLHF
TGTGCCAGCAGCACAAGACAGGGGCCACTAGATTCACCCCTCCACTTT
>.|TRBJ2-3|.|TRBV6-5
CASSYSRGWNTQYF
TGTGCCAGCAGTTACTCCAGGGGATGGAATACGCAGTATTTT
>.|TRBJ1-5|TRBD1|TRBV19
CASSPGQGNQPQHF
TGTGCCAGTAGTCCGGGACAGGGGAATCAGCCCCAGCATTTT
>.|TRBJ2-1|.|TRBV18
CASRPSLGASSYNEQFF
TGTGCCAGCCGTCCCTCTTTGGGCGCGAGCTCCTACAATGAGCAGTTCTTC
>.|TRBJ1-4|TRBD1|TRBV27
CASSPIHRDRGLTNEKLFF
TGTGCCAGCAGCCCCATCCACCGGGACAGGGGGCTTACTAATGAAAAACTGTTTTTT
>.|TRBJ1-2|.|TRBV19
CASSIAGRGYGYTF
TGTGCCAGTAGTATTGCGGGACGGGGATATGGCTACACCTTC
>.|TRBJ1-1|.|TRBV19
CASSIAGANTEAFF
TGTGCCAGTAGTATCGCAGGAGCAAACACTGAAGCTTTCTTT
>.|TRBJ1-1|.|TRBV5-1
CASSLGVEEAFF
TGCGCCAGCAGCTTGGGTGTAGAAGAAGCTTTCTTT
>.|TRBJ2-5|TRBD2|TRBV9
CASSVEGGGAETQYF
TGTGCCAGCAGCGTAGAGGGCGGGGGGGCAGAGACCCAGTACTTC
>.|TRBJ1-6|.|TRBV6-2/TRBV6-3
CASSIVWSSYNSPLHF
TGTGCCAGCAGTATCGTCTGGAGCTCCTATAATTCACCCCTCCACTTT
>.|TRBJ1-5|.|TRBV6-6
CASSSRDGGNQPQHF
TGTGCCAGCAGTAGCCGGGACGGGGGGAATCAGCCCCAGCATTTT
>.|TRBJ2-1|TRBD2|TRBV7-9
CASSLERGRLNEQFF
TGTGCCAGCAGCTTAGAGCGGGGGCGCCTCAATGAGCAGTTCTTC
>.|TRBJ2-7|.|TRBV5-6
CASSLGGYEQYF
TGTGCCAGCAGCTTGGGCGGCTACGAGCAGTACTTC
>once|TRBJ1-2|.|TRBV19
CASAQGGEVRGYTF
TGTGCCAGCGCACAGGGCGGGGAGGTGAGGGGCTACACCTTC